The 26 T cell receptor beta chains given below trace back to one sample, sequenced in a study of blood T cell repertoires in COVID-19 (dated by TCRdb to 2020 to 2021). Library preparation employed the immunoSEQ multiplex PCR assay. Not all clones reach the TCRdb copy of this immuneACCESS table, which keeps in-frame sequences only. Checked studies attribute under half of the gap to unresolved V genes and leave the rest unexplained. The sample contains around 230,000 clones, almost 85% of them found a single time. Together, the top ten hold approximately 16% of the sample. Sequencing was carried out using PBMCs or T cells enriched from blood (not recorded which). The receptors stem from a man between 35 and 55 years old who had recovered from COVID-19.

This clone was counted between two and nine times. V gene TRBV7-3 combines with J gene TRBJ2-1; 7 positions match TRBD2. From germline, CDR1 is SGHTA and CDR2 FQGTGA. V shed 5 bases and J 0 bases; nucleotides not matched to a gene: 4. CDR3 length: 15 residues. This CDR3 reads CASSRRGSSYNEQFF. For the CDR3, the DNA is TGTGCCAGCAGCCGGCGGGGGAGCTCCTACAATGAGCAGTTCTTC.

About this clone: A junction boundary mismatches the germline segment, possibly from a read error. The J gene is TRBJ2-7, the V gene TRBV7-8; D is ambiguous. CDR1 SGHVS and CDR2 FQNEAQ come from the germline V gene. The CDR3 consists of 8 residues. CDR3 protein: CASSALDF. The DNA for the CDR3 is TGTGCCAGCAGCGCTCTAGACTTC.

The chain joins TRBV4-1 to TRBJ2-2, with 8 nucleotides matching TRBD1. The CDR3 extends over 16 amino acids. The germline V gene encodes CDR1 MGHRA and CDR2 YSYEKL. Trimming took 4 bases from V and 7 from J; bases not matched to a gene: 11. CDR3 sequence: CASSPRAGGVGGELFF. The CDR3 region has the DNA TGCGCCAGCAGCCCTAGGGCAGGGGGCGTAGGCGGGGAGCTGTTTTTT.

This clone was seen repeatedly, ten times or more. V and J are TRBV11-2 and TRBJ2-7; tentative D call: TRBD1 (6 bases). The CDR3 extends over 18 amino acids. The V end was cut by 2 bases, the J end by 2 bases, with 22 bases between. The germline gives CDR1 SGHAT, CDR2 FQNNGV. The CDR3 reads CASSLSSPDRPIPYEQYF. In DNA form, the CDR3 reads TGTGCCAGCAGCTTAAGCTCCCCGGACAGACCCATCCCCTACGAGCAGTACTTC.

This chain connects TRBV5-5 to TRBJ1-5; D is undetermined. V lost 1 base and J lost 0, with 8 bases in between. The length of the CDR3 is 15 residues. Germline CDR1 is SGHKS and CDR2 is YYEKEE (reference sequence). CDR3 sequence: CASSLNGNSNQPQHF. The CDR3 DNA reads as TGTGCCAGCAGCTTGAACGGTAATAGCAATCAGCCCCAGCATTTT.

This clone occurred many times. The chain combines TRBV7-9 with TRBJ2-2, with a possible D match to TRBD2 (5 bases). This CDR3 is 14 amino acids long. Trimming removed 6 bases from V and 5 bases from J, with 13 bases in between. CDR1 and CDR2 from the germline V gene are SEHNR and FQNEAQ (reference sequence). CDR3 loop: CASRPAARTGELFF. The CDR3 DNA sequence: TGTGCCAGCAGGCCAGCGGCGCGGACCGGGGAGCTGTTTTTT.

The chain employs TRBV28 and TRBJ1-2, with a possible D match to TRBD1 (6 bases). V was cut by 5 bases and J by 2 bases, with 9 bases left in between. Germline CDR1 is MDHEN and CDR2 is SYDVKM. The CDR3 covers 13 residues. The CDR3 spells CASSAGANYGYTF. The CDR3 DNA reads as TGTGCCAGCAGTGCAGGGGCCAACTATGGCTACACCTTC.

The chain uses TRBV7-3 and TRBJ2-6, with D possibly TRBD2 on 5 matching bases. Germline-derived CDR1 and CDR2 are SGHTA and FQGTGA. The CDR3 is 16 amino acids. The V end lost 2 bases, the J end lost 0 bases, and 8 bases lay between the germline ends. The CDR3 coding sequence is TGTGCCAGCAGCTTATACGGGGACTCTGGGGCCAACGTCCTGACTTTC. Translated, it gives CASSLYGDSGANVLTF.

The chain has TRBV25-1 and TRBJ2-1; TRBD2 might be the D (5 bases). V lost 1 base to trimming and J lost 8 bases, with 12 bases between them. The germline V gene has CDR1 MGHDK and CDR2 SYGVNS. The CDR3 is 14 amino acids. CDR3 in amino acids: CASSELKWGDEQFF. The CDR3 DNA sequence: TGTGCCAGCAGTGAATTGAAGTGGGGAGATGAGCAGTTCTTC. The full variable domain, in which reference TRBV25-1 and TRBJ2-1 provide the parts outside the CDR3, is EADIYQTPRYLVIGTGKKITLECSQTMGHDKMYWYQQDPGMELHLIHYSYGVNSTEKGDLSSESTVSRIRTEHFPLTLESARPSHTSQYLCASSELKWGDEQFFGPGTRLTVL.

The chain combines TRBV4-2 with TRBJ1-5, with D possibly being TRBD1 (6 bases). Trimming pared 2 bases from V and 3 bases from J, leaving 11 bases between. The CDR3 is made up of 15 amino acids. Germline CDR1 is LGHNA and CDR2 is YNFKEQ. The DNA of the CDR3 is TGTGCCAGCAGCCAAAATGACAGGCTCAATCAGCCCCAGCATTTT. Its translation is CASSQNDRLNQPQHF.

This chain joins TRBV11-2 and TRBJ1-4; D may be TRBD1 (5 bases). There are 16 residues in the CDR3. Germline V gene lookup returns CDR1 SGHAT and CDR2 FQNNGV. Trimming left V 1 base short and J 0 bases short, with 9 bases between. The chain's CDR3 is CASSLGQLATNEKLFF. CDR3 DNA sequence: TGTGCCAGCAGCTTAGGACAGTTGGCAACTAATGAAAAACTGTTTTTT.

A remark on this clone: One base away lies a much larger clone, so this may be a sequencing read error. The chain is built from TRBV3-1 (or the pseudogene TRBV3-2) and TRBJ1-1; D is uncertain. This CDR3 contains 14 residues. The germline V gene has CDR1 LGHDT and CDR2 YNNKEL (reference sequence). Trimming pared 1 base from V and 1 base from J, leaving 7 bases between. CDR3 residues: CASSQVSGNTEAFF. In DNA, the CDR3 is TGTGCCAGCAGCCAAGTATCAGGGAACACTGAAGCTTTCTTT.

This clone was detected only once. The rearrangement uses TRBV6-2 or TRBV6-3 and TRBJ1-1, with 11 bases that match TRBD1. Germline V gene lookup returns CDR1 MNHEY and CDR2 SVGEGT. Trimming at V came to 5 bases and at J to 4 bases, leaving 6 bases not matched to a gene. The length of the CDR3 is 15 residues. This CDR3 is CASSASGTGGTEAFF. The CDR3 DNA is TGTGCCAGCAGTGCCTCCGGGACAGGGGGCACTGAAGCTTTCTTT.

The chain carries TRBV2 and TRBJ2-5, with 10 nucleotides matching TRBD1. Unmatched junction bases numbered 4, after V lost 7 bases and J lost 2 bases. The CDR3 loop spans 14 amino acids. The germline V gene has CDR1 SNHLY and CDR2 FYNNEI. In DNA form, the CDR3 reads TGTGCCAGCACCCTGGGACAGGGGCAAGAGACCCAGTACTTC. It translates to CASTLGQGQETQYF.

This chain links TRBV6-1 with TRBJ1-2, with TRBD1 identical over 7 bases. The CDR3 has 15 residues. V was clipped by 3 bases and J by 1 base; unmatched bases: 5. CDR1 and CDR2 (germline): MNHNS, SASEGT. The CDR3 DNA reads TGTGCCAGCAGTGATGCGAGACAGGGTAACTATGGCTACACCTTC. Translation gives CASSDARQGNYGYTF.

The chain recombines TRBV5-1 with TRBJ1-1, with 7 bases fitting TRBD1. V trimming: 4 bases; J trimming: 3 bases; junction bases outside the gene matches: 9. The CDR3 is 15 residues long. The germline gives CDR1 SGHRS, CDR2 YFSETQ. The CDR3 DNA reads as TGCGCCAGCAGCAATTACAGGGGTGCGGACACTGAAGCTTTCTTT. Residues: CASSNYRGADTEAFF.

The V and J genes are TRBV5-8 and TRBJ1-6, with TRBD1 identical over 8 bases. This CDR3 is 15 amino acids long. Looked up from germline, CDR1 is SGHTS and CDR2 is YDEGEE. V shed 3 bases and J 10 bases; nucleotides not matched to a gene: 9. Here the CDR3 DNA reads TGTGCCAGCAGCTCACAGATGACAGGGGAATCACCCCTCCACTTT. Its translation is CASSSQMTGESPLHF. Full variable domain (remainder filled in from reference TRBV5-8 and TRBJ1-6): EAGVTQSPTHLIKTRGQQATLRCSPISGHTSVYWYQQALGLGLQFLLWYDEGEERNRGNFPPRFSGRQFPNYSSELNVNALELEDSALYLCASSSQMTGESPLHFGNGTRLTVT.

The J gene is TRBJ2-3, the V gene TRBV24-1, with D perhaps matching TRBD2 (6 bases). CDR1 and CDR2 from the germline V gene are KGHDR and SFDVKD. The CDR3 covers 16 residues. The V gene lost 1 base and the J gene lost 2 bases, with 12 bases spanning the gap. DNA of the CDR3: TGTGCCACCAGTGATTTTGGGACTGAAGTCACAGATACGCAGTATTTT. Translation gives CATSDFGTEVTDTQYF.

The rearrangement uses TRBV7-3 and TRBJ2-7; tentatively, D is TRBD2 (5 bases). CDR3 length: 14 residues. From germline, CDR1 is SGHTA and CDR2 FQGTGA. V lost 2 bases to trimming and J lost 5 bases, with 13 bases between them. CDR3 amino acids: CASSLSGLGDEQYF. CDR3 coding DNA: TGTGCCAGCAGCTTATCTGGACTCGGCGACGAGCAGTACTTC.

The chain uses TRBV7-2 and TRBJ2-7; possibly TRBD2 for D (5 bases). The V end was cut by 6 bases, the J end by 4 bases, with 19 bases between. CDR3 length: 15 residues. Germline V gene lookup returns CDR1 SGHTA and CDR2 FQGNSA. Here the CDR3 reads CASRALGSLMYEQYF. CDR3 nucleotide sequence: TGTGCCAGCAGGGCTCTAGGGAGTTTAATGTACGAGCAGTACTTC.

V is TRBV9 and J is TRBJ2-3, with D possibly TRBD2 on 6 matching bases. The germline gives CDR1 SGDLS, CDR2 YYNGEE. The CDR3 length is 17 residues. Between the trimmed V and J ends, which lost 0 bases and 1 base, there was a span of 15 bases. CDR3 DNA: TGTGCCAGCAGCGTAGGTTCGGGAAGCGGGCGCACAGATACGCAGTATTTT. As protein: CASSVGSGSGRTDTQYF. Full variable domain (remainder filled in from reference TRBV9 and TRBJ2-3): DSGVTQTPKHLITATGQRVTLRCSPRSGDLSVYWYQQSLDQGLQFLIQYYNGEERAKGNILERFSAQQFPDLHSELNLSSLELGDSALYFCASSVGSGSGRTDTQYFGPGTRLTVL.

The chain recombines TRBV15 with TRBJ1-2; 7 nucleotides agree with TRBD1. The CDR3 is made up of 15 amino acids. CDR1 and CDR2 (germline): LNHNV, YYDKDF (reference sequence). Trimming removed 2 bases from V and 5 bases from J; junction bases left unmatched: 8. The CDR3 DNA is TGTGCCACCAGCAGAACAGGCGGGACAGCGTATGGCTACACCTTC. The encoded protein is CATSRTGGTAYGYTF.

The genes are TRBV7-2 and TRBJ2-7; 8 bases align to TRBD1. V lost 7 bases, J lost 7 bases, and 9 bases stayed unmatched. Germline V gives CDR1 SGHTA, CDR2 FQGNSA. The CDR3 extends over 13 amino acids. This chain's CDR3 is CASNGDRLGEQYF. CDR3 DNA: TGTGCCAGCAACGGGGACAGGTTGGGTGAGCAGTACTTC.

The chain links TRBV15 to TRBJ1-3; 10 bases match TRBD1. The junction had 6 bases not matched to a gene; V was cut back by 5 bases and J by 2 bases. This CDR3 contains 16 residues. The germline V gene has CDR1 LNHNV and CDR2 YYDKDF (reference sequence). CDR3: CATSGRTGGTGNTIYF. For the CDR3, the DNA is TGTGCCACCAGCGGCAGGACAGGGGGAACTGGAAACACCATATATTTT.

The genes are TRBV7-8 and TRBJ2-1; 8 bases match TRBD2. V dropped 2 bases and J dropped 4; count of bases not matched to a gene: 4. The CDR3 is 15 amino acids. The V gene's germline CDR1 is SGHVS and CDR2 FQNEAQ. CDR3 sequence (DNA): TGTGCCAGCAGCTTAAGCGGGGGAGATTACAATGAGCAGTTCTTC. Residues: CASSLSGGDYNEQFF.

The V and J genes are TRBV3-1 (or the pseudogene TRBV3-2) and TRBJ1-5, with D unresolved. The CDR3 runs to 13 residues. Germline CDR1 LGHDT, CDR2 YNNKEL (reference sequence). V lost 6 bases and J lost 3, with 9 bases in between. The CDR3 bases are TGTGCCAGCAGTCTCCGTTACAATCAGCCCCAGCATTTT. Amino acid sequence: CASSLRYNQPQHF.